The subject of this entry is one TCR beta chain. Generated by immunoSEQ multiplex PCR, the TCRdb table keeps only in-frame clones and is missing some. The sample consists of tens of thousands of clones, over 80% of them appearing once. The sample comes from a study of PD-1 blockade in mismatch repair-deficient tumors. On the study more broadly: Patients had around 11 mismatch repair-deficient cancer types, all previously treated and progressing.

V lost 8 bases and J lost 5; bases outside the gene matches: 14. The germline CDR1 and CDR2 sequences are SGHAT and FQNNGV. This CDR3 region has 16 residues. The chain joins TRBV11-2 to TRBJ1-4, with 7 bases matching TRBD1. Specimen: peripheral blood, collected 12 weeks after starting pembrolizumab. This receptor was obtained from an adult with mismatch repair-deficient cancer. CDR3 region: CASLRGRGQKNEKLFF. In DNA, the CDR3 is TGTGCCAGCCTTCGGGGGAGGGGACAGAAAAATGAAAAACTGTTTTTT.